This T cell receptor beta chain was captured in a study of T cells in Graves' hyperthyroidism and ophthalmopathy (dated 2019 in TCRdb). Context from the whole study: Peripheral blood was collected at initial diagnosis, before any treatment. Prospective prediction of ophthalmopathy was tested in an independent validation cohort consisting of 18 to 20 hyperthyroidism patients and 17 patients who later progressed to ophthalmopathy. After blood sampling, hyperthyroidism patients were treated with methimazole at a starting dose of 30 mg daily, and ophthalmopathy patients were treated with high-dose intravenous methylprednisolone. To identify TCR V-J signatures that set the groups apart, the researchers used a discovery cohort of more than 95 patients, made up of some 41 with Graves' ophthalmopathy and about 59 with stable Graves' hyperthyroidism. The approximately 90 discovery patients were divided at random into training and test sets in a 7:3 ratio. The paper describes TCR Vbeta CDR3 sequencing of 135 peripheral blood samples, made up of 43 ophthalmopathy patients, over 70 hyperthyroidism patients and some 17 progressor patients. Thyroid tissue and blood T-cell repertoires from six Graves' hyperthyroidism patients were also compared in the study.

Here is what the overall study found, with its caveats: Sample size was not statistically predetermined, and blinding of investigators to group allocation was not performed. A model built on a 13 V-J signature distinguished ophthalmopathy from stable hyperthyroidism, reaching 85% to 90% sensitivity and approximately 81% specificity in cross-validation and 80%/75% in testing. Most expanded thyroid clonotypes (frequency above 0.001) were also detected in blood, a finding suggesting that blood repertoires may reflect thyroid immune responses. In validation, the model predicted progression to ophthalmopathy with roughly 70% sensitivity and around 72% specificity, a median of roughly seven months before onset.

The TCR beta CDR3 regions were amplified from the RNA transcripts. For the first round of RT-PCR on the TCR CDR3, the HTBI primer set was used together with the Qiagen OneStep RT-PCR kit. A second multiplex PCR round built the libraries, followed by size selection and purification. The libraries were sequenced on an Illumina HiSeq2000 using paired-end 100 bp reads. In the original analysis: SOAPnuke was used to process the raw data, with reads discarded if the reads contained adapters or uncalled bases, had a mean Phred below 15, or lacked an exact constant-primer or identifier match. High-quality paired reads were merged with COPE v1.2.5, and unique nucleotide sequences were defined as clonotypes. MiTCR v1.1 was used to align clonotypes to the IMGT TRBV, TRBD and TRBJ reference segments. The analysis included only V-J combinations with a frequency above 0.0001, which together covered roughly 99% of the repertoires. The TCS score was defined as F50 (clonal expansion) divided by E x V (chaos), with BLOSUM62-based TCRdist calculated between CDR3 peptides within each V-J. Welch's t-statistics and random forest reduced just over 500 V-J features to roughly 13, which were used in a naive Bayes classifier (R e1071). In-frame beta chains were kept once TCRdb had trimmed the public reads at Q25 with fastp and called clones with MiXCR. Identical CDR3 protein sequences are pooled into one entry, listed with their most common genes and DNA. The V and J calls and clone size are TCRdb's, not the authors'. A total of hundreds of thousands of distinct CDR3 sequences appear in this sample, about 15% of them only once. The leading ten clones occupy around 25% of the sample.

Stable Graves' hyperthyroidism was defined as the absence of progression to ophthalmopathy over 18 months of follow-up. Hyperthyroidism patients were newly diagnosed, had a disease duration of under 2 months, and were aged 18 to 65 years. Any patient with an uncontrolled infection, another autoimmune disease, pregnancy or lactation was excluded. Diagnoses were established on the basis of clinical symptoms, serum thyroxine and TRAb, thyroid ultrasound, and orbital computed tomography. Ficoll-Paque density gradient centrifugation was used to isolate PBMCs from under 11 ml of fresh peripheral blood. Total RNA was extracted with Trizol reagent, and quality was checked on an Agilent 2100 Bioanalyzer. Trimming removed 8 bases from V and 0 bases from J; the gene matches leave 9 bases unexplained. CDR1 MNHNS and CDR2 SASEGT are derived from the germline V gene. Counted from cysteine to phenylalanine, this CDR3 has 16 amino acids. Only the CDR3 portion is preserved as DNA: 48 bases, with reading frame beginning at the first base.

This clonotype was picked up many times. No antigen is known for it. Base quality data are lacking; no much larger clone is found one base away. What was sequenced was blood. Here the chain combines TRBV6-1 and TRBJ1-1, with 10 bases aligning to TRBD1. The receptor was isolated from a woman aged 30 to 39 with Graves' hyperthyroidism. The nucleotide sequence reads TGTGCCAGCTCCAATTCCGGGACAGGGGTGAACACTGAAGCTTTCTTT. Its amino acids are CASSNSGTGVNTEAFF.